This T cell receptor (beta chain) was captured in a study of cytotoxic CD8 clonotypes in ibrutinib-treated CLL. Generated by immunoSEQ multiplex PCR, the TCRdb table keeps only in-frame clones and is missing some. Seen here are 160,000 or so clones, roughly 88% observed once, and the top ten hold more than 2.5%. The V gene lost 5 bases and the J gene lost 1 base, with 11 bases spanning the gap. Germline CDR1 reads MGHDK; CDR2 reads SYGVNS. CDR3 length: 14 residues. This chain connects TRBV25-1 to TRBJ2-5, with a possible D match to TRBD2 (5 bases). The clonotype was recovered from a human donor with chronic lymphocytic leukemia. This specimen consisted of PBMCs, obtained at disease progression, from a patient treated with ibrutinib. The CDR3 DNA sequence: TGTGCCAGCAGTCCCGGTGGGAGCCAAGAGACCCAGTACTTC. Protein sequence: CASSPGGSQETQYF.